This TCR beta chain was found in a study of blood T cell repertoires in COVID-19. CDR1 is GTSNPN and CDR2 is SVGIG in the germline V gene (reference sequence). The CDR3 spans 13 residues. The germline V and J ends were trimmed by 3 bases and 3 bases, with 11 bases remaining between them. This table comes from immunoSEQ multiplex PCR, and its TCRdb copy is limited to in-frame clones, with some not included. Among around 150,000 clones, approximately 83% were seen once, and the ten largest hold over 5%. The chain is built from TRBV30 and TRBJ1-2; D uncertain. The sequencing sample was made of PBMCs or T cells enriched from blood (not recorded which). The TCR was taken from a man between 65 and 85 years old who had been exposed to COVID-19. This CDR3 is CAWSEQLYYGYTF. The CDR3 DNA reads as TGTGCCTGGAGCGAACAGCTTTACTATGGCTACACCTTC. Complete variable domain (other parts from reference TRBV30 and TRBJ1-2): SQTIHQWPATLVQPVGSPLSLECTVEGTSNPNLYWYRQAAGRGLQLLFYSVGIGQISSEVPQNLSASRPQDRQFILSSKKLLLSDSGFYLCAWSEQLYYGYTFGSGTRLTVV.